This record looks at one TCR beta chain sequence and its context. Its antigen is still unknown. The entry originates in a study of shared clonotypes between healthy human individuals. General observations from the study: Non-shared clonotypes had lower generation probabilities than those shared by all four donors.

Sequenced by immunoSEQ multiplex PCR; TCRdb stores in-frame clones only, minus some. Of about 2 million clones in the sample, about 95% were seen once. Germline V gene sequence: CDR1 MNHEY, CDR2 SVGAGI. This CDR3 is 15 amino acids long. V was shortened by 0 bases and J by 1 base, with 9 bases between the two germline ends. The sequencing sample was made of naive CD4+ T cells sorted from blood. The subset was: CD45RA+ positively selected. J is TRBJ1-1 and V is TRBV6-5; no definite D call. The source is a man aged 18 to 30 in good health. As DNA, the CDR3 is TGTGCCAGCAGTTACTCCTGGGCAGGGAACACTGAAGCTTTCTTT. Amino acids: CASSYSWAGNTEAFF.